These 30 T cell receptor beta chains came from one sample sequenced in a study of CD8+CD57+ T cells in acquired aplastic anemia. Genomic DNA templated the TCR beta VDJ and CDR3 profiling. TCRdb used MiXCR to reprocess the reads, holding one entry per CDR3 protein. Among about 190,000 distinct CDR3 sequences, roughly 56% were seen once, and the ten largest hold approximately 16%. Sequencing was performed on sorted CD4+, CD8+, or CD8+CD57+ T cells (not recorded which) from PBMCs. The origin of the receptors is a human donor in good health, serving as a control.

The chain is built from TRBV9 and TRBJ2-5, with D tentatively TRBD1 (6 bases). Deletions cut 0 bases from V and 9 bases from J, with 18 bases between. CDR3 length: 15 amino acids. Germline-derived CDR1 and CDR2 are SGDLS and YYNGEE. In DNA form, the CDR3 reads TGTGCCAGCAGCGTAGAACAGGGCCCCAATCAGCCCCAGTACTTC. Protein sequence: CASSVEQGPNQPQYF.

The V gene is TRBV24-1, the J gene TRBJ2-5; 10 nucleotides match TRBD1. The CDR3 runs 16 residues. Trimming removed 5 bases from V and 4 bases from J; junction bases left unmatched: 9. Germline loops: CDR1 KGHDR, CDR2 SFDVKD. For the CDR3, the DNA is TGTGCCACCAGTGCCAGGGGACAGGGGAGGGGAGAGACCCAGTACTTC. It codes for CATSARGQGRGETQYF.

J is TRBJ1-2 and V is TRBV15, with TRBD1 matching 9 bases. With V trimmed by 0 bases and J by 2 bases, 7 bases remained unmatched. Germline V lookup: CDR1 LNHNV, CDR2 YYDKDF (reference sequence). This CDR3 contains 17 residues. The CDR3: CATSRDRGQGQNYGYTF. The CDR3 DNA follows: TGTGCCACCAGCAGAGATCGAGGACAGGGGCAGAACTATGGCTACACCTTC.

The table lists this clonotype with many counts. The chain employs TRBV6-1 and TRBJ2-2; no firm D call. V gave up 8 bases and J gave up 4 bases, with 8 bases separating them. CDR3 size: 12 residues. Germline CDR1 reads MNHNS; CDR2 reads SASEGT. The DNA for the CDR3 is TGTGCCAGCCAGACCGTCACCGGGGAGCTGTTTTTT. It yields the protein CASQTVTGELFF.

This clonotype was seen a few times. The chain joins TRBV18 to TRBJ1-1; D is perhaps TRBD1 (6 bases). This CDR3 spans 12 amino acids. Between the trimmed V and J ends, which lost 2 bases and 7 bases, there was a span of 8 bases. From germline, CDR1 is KGHSH and CDR2 LQKENI. CDR3 in amino acids: CASSPRGFEAFF. DNA of the CDR3: TGTGCCAGCTCACCAAGGGGGTTTGAAGCTTTCTTT.

This clonotype was detected ten times or more. The chain links TRBV3-1 to TRBJ1-6, with unresolved D. The V end lost 3 bases, the J end lost 6 bases, and 9 bases lay between the germline ends. The V gene's germline CDR1 is LGHDT and CDR2 YNNKEL (reference sequence). The CDR3 extends over 14 amino acids. The CDR3 bases are TGTGCCAGCAGCCAGGATTTCCTTAATTCACCCCTCCACTTT. Translation: CASSQDFLNSPLHF.

V and J are TRBV19 and TRBJ2-7, with D perhaps matching TRBD1 (6 bases). V was shortened by 0 bases and J by 2 bases, with 11 bases between the two germline ends. The CDR3 runs 15 residues. CDR1 LNHDA and CDR2 SQIVND come from the germline V gene (reference sequence). This CDR3 is CASSIDRQGPYEQYF. The CDR3 DNA is TGTGCCAGTAGTATAGATCGGCAGGGGCCCTACGAGCAGTACTTC.

Worth noting for this clonotype: The CDR3 does not end in the conserved phenylalanine or tryptophan, so this is likely a read error. V and J are TRBV19 and TRBJ2-7, with 10 positions matching TRBD1. CDR3 length: 16 residues. Germline V CDR1 and CDR2: LNHDA, SQIVND (reference sequence). With V trimmed by 4 bases and J by 0 bases, 6 bases remained unmatched. The CDR3 sequence: CASSNLGTGVSYEQYS. For the CDR3, the DNA is TGTGCCAGTAGTAACTTAGGGACAGGGGTCTCCTACGAGCAGTACTCC.

The rearrangement uses TRBV3-2 and TRBJ1-2. TRBV3-2 is a pseudogene segment. The CDR3 is 12 residues long. CDR3 sequence: CASSQGNCGCTF. CDR3 bases: TGTGCCAGCAGCCAGGGGAACTGTGGCTGCACCTTC.

CDR3 nucleotides: TGTGCCACCAGTGATTTGTTGATCCAGCCTATTCGTGGTGAGCAGTTCTTC. Its translation: CATSDLLIQPIRGEQFF. This rearrangement joins TRBV24-1 to TRBJ2-1; the D is unclear. Looked up from germline, CDR1 is KGHDR and CDR2 is SFDVKD. The CDR3 totals 17 residues. Trimming removed 0 bases at V and 9 bases at J, with 20 bases between.

This clonotype has a count of ten or more. The genes are TRBV6-5 and TRBJ2-7; no firm D call. Germline CDR1 is MNHEY and CDR2 is SVGAGI. This CDR3 is 15 amino acids long. The V gene lost 0 bases and the J gene lost 4 bases, with 13 bases spanning the gap. Here the CDR3 DNA reads TGTGCCAGCAGTTACTCGTTCACAGCGCCTTACGAGCAGTACTTC. Protein product: CASSYSFTAPYEQYF.

Note on this clonotype: The junction departs from the called germline gene at one end, perhaps through a read error. V usage is TRBV7-9 and J usage is TRBJ1-1; TRBD1 aligns across 7 bases. CDR3 length equals 16 residues. The V gene's germline CDR1 is SEHNR and CDR2 FQNEAQ (reference sequence). The CDR3 DNA is TGTGCCAGCAGCTTATCACAGGGGTCAATGAACACTGAAGCCTTCTTT. Residues: CASSLSQGSMNTEAFF.

This clonotype was recorded many times. The chain joins TRBV5-5 to TRBJ1-2; D unclear. This CDR3 has 15 residues. The germline V and J ends were trimmed by 1 base and 0 bases, with 10 bases remaining between them. CDR1 is SGHKS and CDR2 is YYEKEE in the germline V gene (reference sequence). CDR3 coding DNA: TGTGCCAGCAGCTTGTTGGCGGGCACTAACTATGGCTACACCTTC. This translates into CASSLLAGTNYGYTF. Supplemented by reference TRBV5-5 and TRBJ1-2, the full variable domain reads DAGVTQSPTHLIKTRGQQVTLRCSPISGHKSVSWYQQVLGQGPQFIFQYYEKEERGRGNFPDRFSARQFPNYSSELNVNALLLGDSALYLCASSLLAGTNYGYTFGSGTRLTVV.

The chain joins TRBV14 to TRBJ2-5; 9 bases are a match to TRBD1. The trim removed 0 bases at V and 11 bases at J, leaving 1 base unmatched. Germline-derived CDR1 and CDR2 are SGHDN and FVKESK. This CDR3 region has 12 residues. The CDR3 region is CASSQDGTGQYF. The CDR3 DNA is TGTGCCAGCAGCCAAGACGGGACAGGGCAGTACTTC.

This clonotype has more than one count but fewer than ten. CDR3 residues: CASSLPLLYNEQFF. The CDR3 DNA sequence: TGTGCCAGCAGCCTTCCGTTGTTATACAATGAGCAGTTCTTC. The chain employs TRBV12-3 or TRBV12-4 and TRBJ2-1, with D uncertain. The CDR3 runs 14 residues. Deletions cut 6 bases from V and 4 bases from J, with 13 bases between.

This clonotype is a singleton in its sample. The genes are TRBV24-1 and TRBJ1-5, with TRBD1 identical over 9 bases. The ends lost 3 bases at V and 6 bases at J; junction bases unmatched: 8. The CDR3 totals 16 residues. Germline CDR1 is KGHDR and CDR2 is SFDVKD. Here the CDR3 DNA reads TGTGCCACCAGTGATCGACAGGGGGGAGGTGTTCAGCCCCAGCATTTT. This sequence encodes CATSDRQGGGVQPQHF.

The chain recombines TRBV9 with TRBJ1-1, with TRBD1 matching over 10 bases. Germline CDR1 reads SGDLS; CDR2 reads YYNGEE. With V trimmed by 3 bases and J by 2 bases, 7 bases remained unmatched. This CDR3 has 16 residues. The CDR3 loop is CASSEGTGETNTEAFF. For the CDR3, the DNA is TGTGCCAGCAGCGAGGGGACAGGGGAAACAAACACTGAAGCTTTCTTT.

The sample holds a few counts of this clonotype. The chain is built from TRBV28 and TRBJ1-2; D unresolved. V dropped 6 bases and J dropped 4 bases, with 12 bases sitting between them. Germline assignment: CDR1 MDHEN and CDR2 SYDVKM. This CDR3 contains 13 residues. The DNA for the CDR3 is TGTGCCAGCAGGTTGACACTGATCTATGGCTACACCTTC. Encoded protein: CASRLTLIYGYTF.

The J gene is TRBJ1-2, the V gene TRBV9, with TRBD2 matching over 7 bases. The J call may be faulty, since TRBJ2-7 better matches the DNA end. The CDR3 has 15 amino acids. From germline, CDR1 is SGDLS and CDR2 YYNGEE. CDR3 coding DNA: TGTGCCAGCAGCGTAGATGGAGGGAGGGCCTACGAGCAGTACTTC. Translated, it gives CASSVDGGRAYEQYF.

This clonotype was counted only a few times. This chain connects TRBV30 to TRBJ1-1; possibly TRBD1 for D (6 bases). The germline V gene has CDR1 GTSNPN and CDR2 SVGIG (reference sequence). The CDR3 runs to 11 residues. Between the trimmed V and J ends, which lost 3 bases and 6 bases, there was a span of 8 bases. CDR3 loop: CAWRTGPEAFF. The CDR3 DNA follows: TGTGCCTGGAGGACAGGACCTGAAGCTTTCTTT.

The CDR3 coding sequence is TGTGCCAGCAGCATTGGGACTAGCGGGAGATCGGAGCAGTACTTC. This codes for CASSIGTSGRSEQYF. This sequence joins TRBV5-4 and TRBJ2-7; 14 bases line up with TRBD2. In germline, CDR1 is SGHNT, CDR2 YYREEE (reference sequence). The CDR3 is 15 residues long. J was trimmed by 7 bases and V by 4 bases; bases with no gene match: 7.

The genes are TRBV12-5 and TRBJ1-4; no clear D. CDR3 length: 9 residues. Trimming took 7 bases from V and 6 from J, leaving 0 bases between them. Germline CDR1 reads LGHNT; CDR2 reads FRNRAP. CDR3 in DNA: TGTGCTAGTGATGAAAAACTGTTTTTT. Protein sequence: CASDEKLFF.

The rearrangement joins TRBV7-3 to TRBJ2-1; no clear D gene. The ends were cut back, 2 bases at V and 0 bases at J, with 8 bases in the middle. This CDR3 has 15 residues. Per germline, CDR1 SGHTA and CDR2 FQGTGA. The chain's CDR3 is CASSLEARSYNEQFF. The CDR3 DNA is TGTGCCAGCAGCTTAGAGGCGCGCTCCTACAATGAGCAGTTCTTC.

A word on this clonotype: One junction end disagrees with the germline gene, perhaps due to a read error. The chain carries TRBV5-1 and TRBJ2-2, with 9 bases lining up with TRBD1. CDR3 size: 18 residues. Germline V gives CDR1 SGHRS, CDR2 YFSETQ. The CDR3 region is CASGLPPGTGINTGELFF. DNA of the CDR3: TGTGCCAGCGGCTTGCCCCCCGGGACAGGGATTAACACCGGGGAGCTGTTTTTT.

The J gene is TRBJ2-7, the V gene TRBV10-3, with 9 bases identical to TRBD1. V was clipped by 3 bases and J by 1 base; unmatched bases: 7. Germline CDR1 reads ENHRY; CDR2 reads SYGVKD. The CDR3 runs 16 residues. The CDR3 DNA follows: TGTGCCATCAGTGACCCCCCGGGACAGGGATCCTACGAGCAGTACTTC. Protein product: CAISDPPGQGSYEQYF.

Turning to this clonotype: One end of the junction does not line up with germline, which may come from a read error. The gene calls are TRBV12-3 or TRBV12-4 and TRBJ1-1; D call uncertain. The CDR3 spans 12 residues. CDR3 residues: CASSDTDTEAFF. The CDR3 nucleotides read TGCGCCAGCAGCGACACGGACACTGAAGCTTTCTTT.

This chain uses TRBV20-1 with TRBJ1-1; D is ambiguous. The CDR3 is made up of 12 amino acids. V dropped 3 bases and J dropped 3 bases, with 8 bases sitting between them. The V gene's germline CDR1 is DFQATT and CDR2 SNEGSKA (reference sequence). CDR3 amino acids: CSAREVDTEAFF. The CDR3, as DNA: TGCAGTGCTAGGGAGGTAGACACTGAAGCTTTCTTT.

This clonotype was picked up many times. The chain joins TRBV20-1 to TRBJ1-1; possible D gene TRBD1, 6 bases. The length of the CDR3 is 13 residues. Trimming took off 2 bases at V and 3 bases at J, with 10 bases between the two ends. Germline V gives CDR1 DFQATT, CDR2 SNEGSKA (reference sequence). This chain's CDR3 is CSARRTDHTEAFF. CDR3 DNA sequence: TGCAGTGCTAGAAGGACAGACCACACTGAAGCTTTCTTT.

The CDR3 DNA is TGTGCCACCCCAGATGACCGACGTGAGGCTTTCTTT. Its translation: CATPDDRREAFF. The chain uses TRBV24-1 and TRBJ1-1; no clear D gene. The CDR3 contains 12 residues. V dropped 9 bases and J dropped 11 bases, with 18 bases sitting between them. The germline V gene has CDR1 KGHDR and CDR2 SFDVKD.

This clonotype was seen repeatedly, ten times or more. This chain connects TRBV20-1 to TRBJ1-2; unclear D gene. CDR1 and CDR2 from the germline V gene are DFQATT and SNEGSKA (reference sequence). V lost 3 bases and J lost 4, with 12 bases in between. This CDR3 contains 13 residues. CDR3 DNA sequence: TGCAGTGCTAGCGCAGGAGATATCTATGGCTACACCTTC. Its translation: CSASAGDIYGYTF.